This T cell receptor beta chain was found in a study of shared clonotypes between healthy human individuals (dated by TCRdb to the early 2020s). Context from the whole study: The cohort comprised a couple of women and a few men aged 18 to 49 years. For each donor, CD4 naive and CD4 memory were each given three plates, CD8 naive was given two plates, and CD8 memory was given one plate. To estimate repertoire size and how much clonotype sharing occurs between individuals, the study deeply sequenced the blood TCR repertoires of several healthy adults. To increase sequencing depth and limit assay-specific biases, different laboratories used diverse techniques to prepare libraries and sequence TCR repertoires. Leukapheresis yielded between about 0.9 and 10 billion PBMCs per donor. Study-wide conclusions, independent of this receptor: Naive subsets generally had larger estimated clonotype richness than memory subsets did. About 4.5% of naive CD4, approximately 3.7% of naive CD8, approximately 2% of memory CD4, and about 0.4% of memory CD8 clonotypes were shared across several donors. Clonotypes shared by all four sorted-subset donors showed higher generation probabilities than non-shared clonotypes. Incomplete sequencing was indicated by rarefaction of sorted-subset datasets, despite the large sequencing depth. Only blood was sampled, and tissue TCR repertoires likely differ from those in blood. The small number of donors limited the genetic and exposure-history diversity represented. Pairwise subsampling indicated that sequencing depth was expected to affect the degree of clonotype sharing among donors.

Using the deep immunoSEQ assay, TCR CDR3 regions were amplified from genomic DNA by multiplex PCR. Extracted genomic DNA from each cell subset was distributed evenly across all wells of several immunoSEQ 96-well plates, and each plate was treated as a replicate. For sorted subsets, 200 to 250 ng genomic DNA, equal to tens of thousands of T cell genomes, was loaded into each replicate PCR. Purified libraries were quantified with a Qubit 3.0 fluorometer, sized on a Bioanalyzer 2100, and re-quantified with the KAPA Library Quantification kit. Every immunoSEQ 96-well plate was sequenced on a dedicated single-read 150-cycle Illumina NextSeq 550 flow cell. The paper's processing steps were these. The immunoSEQ output contained only junctional sequences without quality scores, so filtering could not match that applied to full-length reads. Sequences were annotated with PyIR, a Python wrapper for IgBLAST v1.9, and V/J genes and CDR3 were assigned using IMGT germline references. Reads were filtered out if the reads had weak V/J assignments (E-value above 1e-6), no CDR3, stop codons, out-of-frame junctions, or ambiguous translated residues. V3J clonotypes were defined as sequences sharing an identical inferred V gene, J gene, and CDR3 amino acid sequence. Percentage overlap between repertoires was calculated by dividing the number of shared unique clonotypes by the size of the smaller repertoire. Repertoire richness was assessed with RTK rarefaction, the Chao1 estimator, and Recon v2.1 estimates of unobserved clonotypes. Generation probabilities for all TCRbeta clonotypes obtained by the gDNA method from a handful of donors were computed using OLGA. The table comes from immuneACCESS by way of TCRdb, which keeps in-frame sequences with V and J called. Part of the clones is missing from these tables; in studies checked, under half for an unresolved V gene and the rest for unknown reasons. D and trimming come from the DNA, and the V and J calls and clone size come from that table. The sample table shows fewer than 3 million clones, and roughly 90% are seen once. The biggest ten clones account for about 0.36% of the sample.

In the case of this clone: Its antigen target is currently unknown. Base qualities are not at hand, and no much larger clone is one base apart.

Donors were healthy HIV-negative adults with no recently reported acute infections or vaccinations. Every donor was a Caucasian adult residing in Nashville, Tennessee, USA. CD4+ T cells were enriched by magnetic negative selection, after which naive cells were positively selected on CD45RA and the negative fraction was taken as the memory subset. Blood was collected by leukapheresis, and PBMCs were isolated by Ficoll-Histopaque density gradient centrifugation and then cryopreserved in liquid nitrogen vapor phase. Purity and quantity of every magnetically sorted T cell population were checked by analytical flow cytometry. Each sorted fraction had its genomic DNA isolated and then quantified by UV absorbance on a Nanodrop 2000c. Sequencing was performed on naive CD4+ T cells from PBMCs. The intended sense of this specimen's cell subset or site label: CD45RA+ positively selected. This sequence originates from a man younger than 35 in good health. Some clones in this sample may be carry-over from other donors' samples.

Here is the DNA: TGCAGCGCGGGACAGGGGGTCTACAATGAGCAGTTCTTC. It specifies CSAGQGVYNEQFF. The rearranged segments are TRBV29-1 and TRBJ2-1; 11 bases in the junction line up with TRBD1. Inclusive of the bounding cysteine and phenylalanine, the CDR3 is 13 residues long. CDR3 DNA only is kept here, 39 bases in frame from base 1. V lost 7 bases and J lost 3 bases, and the count of bases not matched to a germline gene is 2. CDR1 and CDR2, per the germline V gene, are SQVTM and ANQGSEA.